Included here is one T cell receptor (beta chain) sequence, with context. The sample is drawn from a study of monozygotic twins with inflammatory bowel disease. There are 14 residues in the CDR3. CDR1 and CDR2 (germline): GTSNPN, SVGIG (reference sequence). Template-switch reactions added UMIs with a 6-nucleotide sample barcode. TCRdb re-called the 5' RACE reads and shows each CDR3 protein once, DNA omitted. The sample has approximately 400,000 distinct CDR3 sequences. Blood was drawn at about 2.6 ml per donor. The sample comprised blood. The clonotype originates from a human donor with ulcerative colitis or Crohn's disease, or a healthy co-twin of an affected twin (not recorded which). The chain has TRBV30 and TRBJ1-4; no DNA is available, so the TRBD1 call from TCRdb remains unchecked. The CDR3 loop is CAWSVGGRAEKLFF.